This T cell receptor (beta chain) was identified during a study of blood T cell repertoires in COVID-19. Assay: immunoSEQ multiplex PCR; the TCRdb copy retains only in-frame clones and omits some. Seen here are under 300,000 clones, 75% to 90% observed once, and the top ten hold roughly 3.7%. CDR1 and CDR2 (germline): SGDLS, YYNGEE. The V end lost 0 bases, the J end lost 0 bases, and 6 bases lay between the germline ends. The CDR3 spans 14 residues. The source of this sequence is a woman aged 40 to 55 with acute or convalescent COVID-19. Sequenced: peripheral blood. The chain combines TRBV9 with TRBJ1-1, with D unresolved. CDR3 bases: TGTGCCAGCAGCGTAGATGGAGTGAACACTGAAGCTTTCTTT. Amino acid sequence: CASSVDGVNTEAFF.